This TCR beta chain was captured in a study of T cell repertoires in ileal Crohn's disease (dated by TCRdb to the late 2010s). With regard to the full study: At the time of surgery, roughly 40% of patients were active smokers, and the median duration of disease was 7.5 to 8.5 years. Running in parallel with the study was a multicentre cohort set up to find predictors of early endoscopic recurrence following ileocolonic resection. The study sequenced roughly 170 mucosal samples from 55 or so patients, taken at several locations on the surgical specimen and at postoperative endoscopy. About half of the patients received postoperative therapy: some 12 received thiopurines and 15 to 20 received anti-TNF agents. Every patient underwent surgery because of a complication, which was stricturing disease in around 60% of cases and penetrating disease in about 40%. TCR repertoire analysis was done in fewer than 65 Crohn's disease patients from a prospective multicentre cohort. Endoscopic postoperative recurrence was defined as a Rutgeerts score above i0.

To be eligible, patients had to be adults with ileal or ileocolonic Crohn's disease and an indication for ileocolonic resection. Before DNA extraction, whole ileal mucosal biopsies were kept frozen at -80 degrees C. Genomic DNA was extracted from frozen whole biopsies with a TRizol-based method and quantified on a NanoDrop 2000 spectrophotometer. The sample holds a few counts of this clone. Its antigen is currently not known. One base away there is no much larger clone; base qualities are not given. Study-wide findings and limitations: Only a subgroup of patients, of unstated size, had mucosal CD4 and CD8 T cells sorted and sequenced. Sorted CD8 T cells carried more high-frequency clones than CD4 T cells, suggesting mucosal expansions were mainly CD8. Endoscopic recurrence was linked to a higher percentage of high-frequency clones at surgery, and recurrence occurred in every patient whose clonality exceeded 26.8% (18/57). A significantly higher proportion of clonal expansions was observed in active smokers at surgery than in non-smokers (approximately 26% vs 20%, p=0.02).

Around 500 nanograms of biopsy DNA per sample were submitted for commercial TCRB immunosequencing. Adaptive Biotechnology amplified CDR3 regions from genomic DNA with a two-step multiplex PCR that controlled for amplification bias. The first PCR used primers for every V and J gene segment; the second PCR added barcodes and Illumina adapters. CDR3 libraries were sequenced on an Illumina instrument. As for the original processing: Vendor-provided pipelines were combined with custom analysis of raw data in R/Bioconductor under R version 3.3.0. Clonality, which ranges from 0 to 1, was calculated as the inverse of the normalised Shannon entropy across all productive clones. The repertoire share taken up by the top 100 clones defined high-frequency clones, and only clones that passed a 95% confidence test were kept. Overlap between samples was measured with the Morisita-Horn index, while repertoire diversity was measured with the Simpson index. This is the immuneACCESS table as TCRdb keeps it, with only in-frame sequences that have V and J called. A part of the clones is gone; compared with another copy, unresolved V genes explain less than half, and the rest is unexplained. The V and J calls and the clone size are those of that table, but D and trimming were determined from the DNA. Present in this sample are about 13,000 clones, about 71% of which were seen just once. The ten largest clones add up to approximately 5.6% of the sample.

This receptor was identified in an adult with Crohn's disease. Sequenced material: ileal tissue.

The DNA sequence reads TGCGCCAGCAGCTCGACAGGGCCACTTAATGAGCAGTTCTTC. Its protein product is CASSSTGPLNEQFF. The chain is encoded by TRBV5-1 joined to TRBJ2-1, and TRBD1 matches 7 of the central bases. Trimming accounts for 3 bases at V and 7 bases at J, while the number of junction bases matched to no gene is 7. The CDR3 spans 14 residues, from the cysteine through the phenylalanine. Kept here is only the CDR3 DNA, which spans 42 bases and is read in frame from base 1. CDR1 and CDR2 are read off the germline V gene as SGHRS and YFSETQ.